This T cell receptor beta chain was found in a study of molecular identifiers for immune sequencing clone quantification. Findings of the study overall: Spiked-in Jurkat TCR RNA corresponding to one cell was reported as detectable against around 1 million naive cells. The share of molecules held by clones above 20 RNA copies was over 98% in effector cells and under 1% in naive cells.

The CDR3 is 14 residues long. Germline V gene data show CDR1 as LNHDA and CDR2 as SQIVND (reference sequence). TCRdb itself ran the PCR reads through MiXCR, one entry per CDR3 protein. The sample lists about 640,000 distinct CDR3 sequences, 20% occurring once. Details on this clonotype: Antigen specificity is unknown. A much larger clonotype is one base distant, so this may be a read error.

The rearrangement links TRBV19 to TRBJ1-1, with a weak D call TRBD1 (5 bases). This receptor was taken from a human donor in good health. Some libraries in this study had Jurkat cell RNA spiked in. The sequenced material came from naive CD8+ T cells from blood, with Jurkat cell RNA spiked in. Subset defined: FACS-sorted CD8+CD4-CCR7+CD45RA+ naive T cells. The DNA for the CDR3 is TGTGCCAGTAGTTTTGTATTCCCCGGGACTGAAGCTCTCTTT. It translates to CASSFVFPGTEALF. The whole variable domain, filled in from reference TRBV19 and TRBJ1-1, reads DGGITQSPKYLFRKEGQNVTLSCEQNLNHDAMYWYRQDPGQGLRLIYYSQIVNDFQKGDIAEGYSVSREKKESFPLTVTSAQKNPTAFYLCASSFVFPGTEALFGQGTRLTVV.